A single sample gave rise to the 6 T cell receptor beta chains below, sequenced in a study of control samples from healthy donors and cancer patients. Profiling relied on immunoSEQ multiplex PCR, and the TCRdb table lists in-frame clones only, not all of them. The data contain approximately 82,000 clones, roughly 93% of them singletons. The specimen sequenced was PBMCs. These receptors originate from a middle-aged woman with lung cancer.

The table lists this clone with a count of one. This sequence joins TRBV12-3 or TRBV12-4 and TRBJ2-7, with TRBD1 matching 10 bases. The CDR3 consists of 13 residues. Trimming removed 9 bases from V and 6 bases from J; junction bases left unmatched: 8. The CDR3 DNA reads TGTGCCAGTGCGTGGACAGGGGGGCCCGAGCAGTACTTC. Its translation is CASAWTGGPEQYF.

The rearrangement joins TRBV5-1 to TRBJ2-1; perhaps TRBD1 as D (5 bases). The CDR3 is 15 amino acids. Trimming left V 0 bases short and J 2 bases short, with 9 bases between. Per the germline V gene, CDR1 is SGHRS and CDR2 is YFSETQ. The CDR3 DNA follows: TGCGCCAGCAGCTTGGCTACAGGTGCCTACAATGAGCAGTTCTTC. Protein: CASSLATGAYNEQFF. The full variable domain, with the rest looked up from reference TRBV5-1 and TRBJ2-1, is KAGVTQTPRYLIKTRGQQVTLSCSPISGHRSVSWYQQTPGQGLQFLFEYFSETQRNKGNFPGRFSGRQFSNSRSEMNVSTLELGDSALYLCASSLATGAYNEQFFGPGTRLTVL.

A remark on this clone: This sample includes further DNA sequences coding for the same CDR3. CDR3 sequence: CASSSGQGSGNTIYF. DNA for the CDR3: TGCGCCAGCAGCTCGGGACAGGGCTCTGGAAACACCATATATTTT. The chain couples TRBV5-1 to TRBJ1-3, with TRBD1 matching over 9 bases. The germline V gene has CDR1 SGHRS and CDR2 YFSETQ. Unmatched junction bases numbered 1, after V lost 3 bases and J lost 0 bases. This CDR3 is built from 15 residues.

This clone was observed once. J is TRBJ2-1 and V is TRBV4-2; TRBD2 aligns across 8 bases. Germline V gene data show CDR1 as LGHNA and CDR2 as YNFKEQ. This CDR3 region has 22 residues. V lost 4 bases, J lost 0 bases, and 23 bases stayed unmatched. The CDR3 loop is CASSPTPPGLAAFGGSYNEQFF. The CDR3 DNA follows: TGTGCCAGCAGCCCCACACCCCCCGGACTAGCCGCGTTTGGGGGCTCCTACAATGAGCAGTTCTTC.

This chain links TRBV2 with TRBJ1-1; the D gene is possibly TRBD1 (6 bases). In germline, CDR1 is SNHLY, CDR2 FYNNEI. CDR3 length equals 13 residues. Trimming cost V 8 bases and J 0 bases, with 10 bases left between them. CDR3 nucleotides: TGTGCCAGCCAGGACAGTATGAACACTGAAGCTTTCTTT. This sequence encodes CASQDSMNTEAFF.

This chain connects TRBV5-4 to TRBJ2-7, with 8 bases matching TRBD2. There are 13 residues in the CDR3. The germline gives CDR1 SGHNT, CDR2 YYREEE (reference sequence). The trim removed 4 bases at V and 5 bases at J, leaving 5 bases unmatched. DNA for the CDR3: TGTGCCAGCAGCCGGGGGGGGATAGACGAGCAGTACTTC. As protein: CASSRGGIDEQYF.